This TCR beta chain was captured by sequencing in a study of OX40 agonist ivuxolimab in advanced cancers. Some background on the complete study: The costimulatory receptor OX40 (CD134) was targeted by ivuxolimab, a fully human IgG2 agonistic monoclonal antibody. Intravenous ivuxolimab was administered to patients every 2 weeks at six dose levels: 0.01, 0.1, 0.3, 1.5, 3 and 10 mg/kg. Of the approximately 54 patients in dose escalation, around 19 had hepatocellular carcinoma, roughly 15 had melanoma, 9 had renal cell carcinoma and 9 had head and neck cancer. A male proportion of 82.7% and a mean age of approximately 62 years, ranging from about 23 to 90, were recorded for the dose-escalation cohort. Patients were allowed to have had prior anti-PD-1, anti-PD-L1 or anti-CTLA-4 therapy, and around 43% of the dose-escalation patients had been treated with checkpoint inhibitors. Partial responses occurred in three dose-escalation patients: two with cutaneous melanoma and one with hepatocellular carcinoma. The point of sequencing TCRbeta in the periphery was to test whether ivuxolimab changed TCR sequence diversity and drove clonal T-cell expansion. The paper reports the monotherapy dose-escalation portion (N of about 52 patients) of the phase I ivuxolimab trial.

Patients with a history of autoimmune disease or receiving systemic immunosuppression were excluded from the trial. Peripheral blood for TCR sequencing was collected from all dose cohorts at baseline, on cycle 4 day 1, and on cycle 7 day 1. The samples were taken from a phase I, first-in-human, multicenter, open-label dose-escalation trial of ivuxolimab. Adults with locally advanced or metastatic melanoma, renal cell carcinoma, hepatocellular carcinoma or head and neck squamous cell carcinoma were enrolled in the trial. CD4+ and CD8+ T cells were sorted separately from peripheral blood before TCR sequencing. Overall results and qualifications from the work: In the 0.1-3.0 mg/kg groups, partial responders were among the patients with the lowest normalized peripheral clonal expansion, particularly in CD8+ T cells. Which antigens the clonally expanded peripheral T cells were specific for was not determined. At doses from 0.1 to 3.0 mg/kg, clonal expansion was seen in both CD4+ and CD8+ blood T cells between baseline and week 6. Low levels of normalized T-cell clonal expansion were also seen in some patients who did not respond. On average, CD8+ T cells showed more expanded clones than CD4+ T cells after ivuxolimab.

This clone was seen only a few times. The clone's antigen remains unknown. No much larger clone exists at a distance of one base, and base qualities are not known. For sequencing of the TCRbeta CDR3 region, genomic DNA was extracted from the sorted cells. The immunoSEQ Assay was used to sequence the TCRbeta CDR3 regions. Sourced from immuneACCESS, this table was stored by TCRdb with only in-frame sequences that have V and J called. A share of the clones is absent; for the studies checked, an unresolved V gene accounts for under half, and the remainder has no known explanation. Recorded for this sample are fewer than 40,000 clones; roughly 87% of them occurred a single time. The top ten hold 15% to 20% of the sample. CDR1 and CDR2, per the germline V gene, are SNHLY and FYNNEI. V loses 7 bases of germline sequence and J loses 4 bases, and the interval between the two ends is 15 bases. Counted from cysteine to phenylalanine, this CDR3 has 14 amino acids. The only DNA kept is the CDR3, 42 bases in frame from the first base.

The sequencing here drew on CD4+ or CD8+ T cells sorted from blood, taken in a trial of the OX40 agonist ivuxolimab. The rearranged segments are TRBV2 and TRBJ2-3, with no D gene named confidently. The receptor was isolated from an adult with an advanced solid tumor such as melanoma, head and neck, liver or kidney cancer. The nucleotide sequence is given as TGTGCCAGCAACACTCGGGTTAAAGCAGATACGCAGTATTTT. Its translation reads: CASNTRVKADTQYF.